Below, 3 T cell receptor beta chains from the same sample are listed, as sequenced in a study. TCRdb itself ran the RT-PCR reads through MiXCR, one entry per CDR3 protein. The repertoire consists of around 700,000 distinct CDR3 sequences, with over 12% occurring once and the leading ten covering 3.6%. Sequencing input: memory CD4+ T cells from blood. These receptors all come from a female donor in good health, serving as a healthy control.

The table lists this clonotype with many counts. The chain uses TRBV24-1 and TRBJ2-5, with D possibly being TRBD1 or TRBD2 (5 bases each). The V and J ends lost 0 bases and 1 base respectively, with 8 bases between them. Germline CDR1 is KGHDR and CDR2 is SFDVKD. This CDR3 has 15 residues. The CDR3 nucleotides read TGTGCCACCAGTGATTTGGGGGGTGGCCAAGAGACCCAGTACTTC. As protein: CATSDLGGGQETQYF.

The chain employs TRBV7-2 and TRBJ1-2; D not resolved. The CDR3 spans 13 residues. Germline loops: CDR1 SGHTA, CDR2 FQGNSA. Trimming stripped 5 bases from V and 7 bases from J, with 14 bases between. CDR3 nucleotide sequence: TGTGCCAGCAGCCCCGCCAACATGGGTGGCTACACCTTC. Translation: CASSPANMGGYTF.

This clonotype was counted between two and nine times. V gene TRBV5-1 combines with J gene TRBJ2-1, with no clear D. Germline CDR1 reads SGHRS; CDR2 reads YFSETQ. The V and J ends lost 0 bases and 6 bases respectively, with 10 bases between them. The CDR3 runs to 14 residues. The CDR3 bases are TGCGCCAGCAGCTTGGCCACGGTAGTCAATGAGCAGTTCTTC. Its protein is CASSLATVVNEQFF.